Listed below are T cell receptor beta chains from one sample, sequenced in a study of CD8+CD57+ T cells in acquired aplastic anemia. TCRdb passed the reads through MiXCR, listing each CDR3 protein once. The table records about 170,000 distinct CDR3 sequences, under 55% of them present only once. Sequencing used sorted CD4+, CD8+, or CD8+CD57+ T cells (not recorded which) from PBMCs. The receptor set was obtained from a human donor with aplastic anemia. The CDR3 runs from the conserved cysteine through the conserved F or W. D genes are given only for firm matches. Expanded clones are given a class, and other clones once, few, many or no size at all.

v_call	d_call	j_call	clone_size	cdr3_aa	cdr3_nt
TRBV29-1	-	TRBJ2-1	-	CSVLIQGGYNEQFF	TGCAGCGTTCTCATTCAGGGAGGCTACAATGAGCAGTTCTTC
TRBV20-1	-	TRBJ1-1	many	CSARDPQLEAFF	TGCAGTGCTAGAGATCCCCAGTTAGAAGCTTTCTTT
TRBV2	-	TRBJ1-5	-	CASSEAWGNQPQHF	TGTGCCAGCAGTGAAGCCTGGGGCAATCAGCCCCAGCATTTT
TRBV2	TRBD2	TRBJ2-1	-	CASSDPTSGSGWDNEQFF	TGTGCCAGCAGTGACCCCACTAGCGGGAGTGGTTGGGACAATGAGCAGTTCTTC
TRBV24-1	-	TRBJ1-5	many	CATHRDPRGQPQHF	TGTGCCACCCATAGGGACCCTCGAGGGCAGCCCCAGCATTTT
TRBV15	-	TRBJ1-1	-	CATSREERGDTEAFF	TGTGCCACCAGCAGAGAGGAGAGGGGGGACACTGAAGCTTTCTTT
TRBV3-1	-	TRBJ1-1	many	CASSQLVNTEAFF	TGTGCCAGCAGCCAGCTGGTAAACACTGAAGCTTTCTTT
TRBV2	-	TRBJ1-1	many	CASSPAGRDEAFF	TGTGCCAGCAGCCCCGCCGGGAGGGATGAAGCTTTCTTT
TRBV18	-	TRBJ2-3	many	CASSPRADTQYF	TGTGCCAGCTCACCACGGGCAGATACGCAGTATTTT
TRBV2	-	TRBJ2-7	few	CASKNYEQYF	TGTGCCAGCAAGAACTACGAGCAGTACTTC
TRBV2	TRBD1	TRBJ1-1	-	CASRTGELSTEAFF	TGTGCCAGCAGGACAGGGGAGTTGAGCACTGAAGCTTTCTTT
TRBV12-3/TRBV12-4	TRBD2	TRBJ2-3	-	CASRRGTSGMGGTDTQYF	TGTGCCAGCAGAAGAGGGACTAGCGGGATGGGCGGCACAGATACGCAGTATTTT
TRBV9	TRBD2	TRBJ2-5	-	CASSVGASGGAWQETQYF	TGTGCCAGCAGCGTAGGGGCTAGCGGGGGGGCGTGGCAAGAGACCCAGTACTTC
TRBV29-1	TRBD1	TRBJ2-2	-	CSVEDRGGTGELFF	TGCAGCGTTGAGGACAGGGGCGGGACCGGGGAGCTGTTTTTT
TRBV10-3	-	TRBJ2-2	many	CAITKAGQTGELFF	TGTGCCATCACGAAGGCGGGGCAGACCGGGGAGCTGTTTTTT
TRBV4-1	TRBD1	TRBJ1-5	many	CASSRYRDSDNQPQHF	TGCGCCAGCAGCCGGTACCGGGACAGCGACAATCAGCCCCAGCATTTT
TRBV10-3	TRBD2	TRBJ2-3	-	CAISRGGGGDTQYF	TGTGCCATCAGTAGGGGCGGGGGAGGGGATACGCAGTATTTT
TRBV10-2	-	TRBJ2-3	-	CASSRGADTQYF	TGCGCCAGCTCTAGAGGAGCAGATACGCAGTATTTT
TRBV10-3	-	TRBJ1-4	few	CAISEPRGAGKLFF	TGTGCCATCAGTGAGCCGCGGGGGGCAGGGAAACTGTTTTTT
TRBV12-3/TRBV12-4	-	TRBJ1-2	many	CASSLGYGYTF	TGTGCCAGCAGTTTGGGCTATGGCTACACCTTC
TRBV6-1	TRBD1	TRBJ1-1	-	CASSTDRPPNTEAFF	TGTGCCAGCAGTACGGACAGGCCACCGAACACTGAAGCTTTCTTT
TRBV10-3	-	TRBJ1-2	-	CAISEDTAGYTF	TGTGCCATCAGTGAGGATACCGCGGGCTACACCTTC
TRBV10-1	-	TRBJ2-7	once	CASSERRVSSYEQYF	TGCGCCAGCAGTGAACGCAGGGTAAGCTCCTACGAGCAGTACTTC
TRBV10-3	-	TRBJ2-5	-	CAIRFEGGSSQPQYF	TGTGCCATCCGCTTTGAGGGGGGCTCCTCTCAGCCCCAGTACTTC
TRBV7-2	TRBD1	TRBJ2-6	few	CASSLARGRPGANVPTF	TGTGCCAGCAGCTTAGCGAGGGGGCGCCCTGGGGCCAACGTCCCGACTTTC
TRBV10-1	-	TRBJ2-5	-	CTSSDSLDSQETQYF	TGCACCAGCAGTGATAGTCTGGACAGCCAAGAGACCCAGTACTTC
TRBV15	-	TRBJ2-3	many	CATSGDGGASTDTQYF	TGTGCCACCAGCGGAGATGGGGGGGCTAGCACAGATACGCAGTATTTT
TRBV19	TRBD2	TRBJ2-4	many	CASSRTPSGRALAKNIQYF	TGTGCCAGTAGTCGCACCCCCTCAGGGAGGGCCCTAGCCAAAAACATTCAGTACTTC
TRBV20-1	-	TRBJ1-6	-	CSARDGDLSPLHF	TGCAGTGCTAGAGATGGGGACCTCTCACCCCTCCACTTT
TRBV20-1	-	TRBJ2-3	-	CSARDVLEDDTQYF	TGCAGTGCTAGAGATGTATTGGAGGATGATACGCAGTATTTT
TRBV5-4	-	TRBJ1-6	few	CASSLVAGVNNSPLHF	TGTGCCAGCAGCTTGGTGGCCGGGGTCAATAATTCACCCCTCCACTTT
TRBV20-1	TRBD2	TRBJ2-7	-	CSARLAGDEQYF	TGCAGTGCCCGCCTAGCGGGAGACGAGCAGTACTTC
TRBV11-2	TRBD2	TRBJ2-1	many	CASSYTNRLAGPYNEQFF	TGTGCCAGCAGTTATACGAACAGACTAGCGGGACCTTACAATGAGCAGTTCTTC
TRBV11-2	TRBD1	TRBJ2-1	-	CASTRNPTGTGTHNEQFF	TGTGCCAGCACCCGAAACCCCACCGGGACAGGGACACACAATGAGCAGTTCTTC
TRBV3-1	-	TRBJ1-2	-	CASSQPGPGHGYTF	TGTGCCAGCAGCCAACCGGGCCCGGGTCATGGCTACACCTTC
TRBV20-1	-	TRBJ2-1	many	CSAEQGGNEQFF	TGCAGTGCCGAACAGGGAGGCAATGAGCAGTTCTTC
TRBV2	-	TRBJ2-7	few	CASSPGHGAYEQYF	TGTGCCAGCAGTCCGGGACACGGAGCCTACGAGCAGTACTTC
TRBV5-1	-	TRBJ1-1	many	CASSPRGRGNTEAFF	TGCGCCAGCAGCCCGAGGGGAAGAGGGAACACTGAAGCTTTCTTT
TRBV2	TRBD2	TRBJ2-7	-	CASSETSGGFEQYF	TGTGCCAGCAGTGAGACTAGCGGGGGGTTCGAGCAGTACTTC
TRBV18	TRBD2	TRBJ2-3	-	CASYSGEEDTQYF	TGTGCCAGCTATAGCGGGGAGGAAGATACGCAGTATTTT
TRBV7-3	-	TRBJ2-3	many	CASSSSLADTQYF	TGTGCCAGCAGCTCCTCTTTGGCAGATACGCAGTATTTT
TRBV5-1	TRBD1	TRBJ1-3	many	CASSLGTGGGNTIYF	TGCGCCAGCAGCTTGGGGACAGGGGGAGGAAACACCATATATTTT
TRBV7-9	-	TRBJ2-5	once	CASSLVEMETQYF	TGTGCCAGCAGCTTAGTCGAGATGGAGACCCAGTACTTC
TRBV7-2	TRBD2	TRBJ2-2	once	CASSSPGGAAGELFF	TGTGCCAGCAGCTCCCCCGGGGGGGCGGCCGGGGAGCTGTTTTTT
TRBV7-9	-	TRBJ2-2	many	CASSFGDTGELFF	TGTGCCAGCAGCTTTGGGGACACCGGGGAGCTGTTTTTT
TRBV10-3	TRBD2	TRBJ2-7	-	CASSVLAGGPYEQYF	TGTGCCAGCAGCGTCCTAGCGGGGGGGCCTTACGAGCAGTACTTC